This TCR beta chain was captured by sequencing in a study of PD-1 blockade in mismatch repair-deficient tumors. This clone has just a few counts. TCRdb's table, derived via immunoSEQ multiplex PCR, lists solely in-frame clones and lacks some. The table records 100,000 or so clones, 82% of them present only once. Germline CDR1 MNHEY, CDR2 SMNVEV (reference sequence). This CDR3 has 11 amino acids. V lost 6 bases, J lost 7 bases, and 10 bases lay in between. The receptor comes from an adult with mismatch repair-deficient cancer. V is TRBV27 and J is TRBJ2-7, with a tentative D call TRBD1 (5 bases). Sequencing was performed on peripheral blood, taken roughly 35 weeks after starting pembrolizumab. The CDR3 nucleotides read TGTGCCAGCAGAATAGGGGTTGAGCAGTACTTC. It is translated as CASRIGVEQYF.